This T cell receptor (beta chain) is from a study of blood T cell repertoires in COVID-19. Assay: immunoSEQ multiplex PCR; the TCRdb copy retains only in-frame clones and omits some. The data contain about 22,000 clones, approximately 83% of them singletons. From germline, CDR1 is LGHDT and CDR2 YNNKEL (reference sequence). The CDR3 has 17 amino acids. After removal of 1 base from V and 8 bases from J, the junction contained 14 bases not matched to a gene. Specimen: peripheral blood. The receptor was derived from a man older than 75 with active or convalescent COVID-19. The chain has TRBV3-1 (or the pseudogene TRBV3-2) and TRBJ1-2; 9 bases match TRBD1. CDR3 nucleotides: TGTGCCAGCAGCCAAGGACTGTGGGGACAGGGTTTGCGAGGCTACACCTTC. This sequence encodes CASSQGLWGQGLRGYTF.